This TCR beta chain emerged from a study of blood T cell repertoires in COVID-19. Study summary: Specimens from acute and convalescent COVID-19 originated in the United States, Italy and Spain. Sample material is recorded as cDNA or gDNA derived from T cells, B-cell-depleted T cells, or PBMCs.

Original handling: Estimation of nucleated cell counts relied on the amplification of reference gene primers. Here immunoSEQ multiplex PCR was the method, and the copy in TCRdb shows in-frame clones only, minus some. V and J calls and clone size are copied from that table; D and trimming were computed from the DNA. The sample holds approximately 220,000 clones, approximately 84% seen once. V lost 4 bases and J lost 1, with 8 bases in between. From germline, CDR1 is SGHNT and CDR2 YYREEE (reference sequence). This CDR3 has 13 residues. This chain links TRBV5-4 with TRBJ1-1; D may be TRBD1 (5 bases). The sequenced material came from peripheral blood. This TCR was sampled from a woman aged 55-75 years with acute or convalescent COVID-19. CDR3 protein: CASSPGGNTEAFF. The CDR3 DNA follows: TGTGCCAGCAGCCCGGGGGGGAACACTGAAGCTTTCTTT.